This T cell receptor (beta chain) was sequenced during a study of cytomegalovirus exposure and HLA in healthy donors. PCR amplification relied on 60 Vbeta primers (plus 13 Jbeta primers). Here immunoSEQ multiplex PCR was the method, and the copy in TCRdb shows in-frame clones only, minus some. This table has roughly 200,000 clones, more than 65% appearing once. The length of the CDR3 is 15 residues. The germline gives CDR1 SGDLS, CDR2 YYNGEE. V shed 3 bases and J shed 9 bases, with 19 bases lying between them. The sequenced material came from PBMCs. The genes are TRBV9 and TRBJ2-1, with a tentative D call TRBD2 (6 bases). This TCR was sampled from a female donor in good health and CMV-seronegative. The CDR3 region has the DNA TGTGCCAGCAGCGCCACCGGGACTCCCTTCGGTGAGCAGTTCTTC. Its translation: CASSATGTPFGEQFF.